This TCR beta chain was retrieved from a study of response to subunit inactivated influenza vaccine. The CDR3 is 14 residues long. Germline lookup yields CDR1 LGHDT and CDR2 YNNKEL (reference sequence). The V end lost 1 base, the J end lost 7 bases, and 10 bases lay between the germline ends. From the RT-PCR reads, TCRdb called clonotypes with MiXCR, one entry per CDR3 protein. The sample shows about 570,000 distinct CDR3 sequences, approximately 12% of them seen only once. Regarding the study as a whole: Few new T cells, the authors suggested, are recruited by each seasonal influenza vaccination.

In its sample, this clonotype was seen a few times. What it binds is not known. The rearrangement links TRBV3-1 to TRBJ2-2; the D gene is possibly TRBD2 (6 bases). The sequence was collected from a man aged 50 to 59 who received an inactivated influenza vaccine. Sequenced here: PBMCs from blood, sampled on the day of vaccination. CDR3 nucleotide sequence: TGTGCCAGCAGCCAAGGGACTATGAGCGGGGAGCTGTTTTTT. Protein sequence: CASSQGTMSGELFF.